A selection of T cell receptor beta chains follows, all from one sample in a study of CD8 T cells in ankylosing spondylitis. TCRdb fed the 5' RACE reads into MiXCR, producing one record per CDR3 protein. The sample holds about 220,000 distinct CDR3 sequences; about 6.7% are singletons and the top ten take over 12%. Sequenced sample: blood, either unsorted or a sorted T cell fraction (not recorded which). These receptors were collected from a male donor with ankylosing spondylitis. Each CDR3 is given with its conserved first and last residue. The D gene is left open where the match is weak. Clone size is shown for a subset of rows, as once, few, many or a class of expanded clone.

clone size: many
CDR3 length: 13
J gene: TRBJ2-1
D gene: -
V gene: TRBV4-1
CDR3 protein: CASSQGRINEQFF
CDR3 DNA: TGCGCCAGCAGCCAAGGTCGGATTAATGAGCAGTTCTTC

clone size: -
CDR3 length: 16
J gene: TRBJ1-2
D gene: -
V gene: TRBV7-9
CDR3 protein: CASSLGSGGRSYGYTF
CDR3 DNA: TGTGCCAGCAGCTTAGGGTCCGGGGGAAGGAGCTATGGCTACACCTTC

clone size: many
CDR3 length: 13
J gene: TRBJ1-5
D gene: -
V gene: TRBV7-9
CDR3 protein: CASSFGSGQPQHF
CDR3 DNA: -

clone size: many
CDR3 length: 14
J gene: TRBJ2-3
D gene: -
V gene: TRBV9
CDR3 protein: CASTRTASTDTQYF
CDR3 DNA: TGTGCCAGCACCCGGACCGCGAGCACAGATACGCAGTATTTT

clone size: many
CDR3 length: 16
J gene: TRBJ1-1
D gene: -
V gene: TRBV6-2/TRBV6-3
CDR3 protein: CASAEPPGLMNTEAFF
CDR3 DNA: TGTGCCAGCGCAGAACCCCCAGGACTTATGAACACTGAAGCTTTCTTT

clone size: many
CDR3 length: 15
J gene: TRBJ2-7
D gene: TRBD1
V gene: TRBV27
CDR3 protein: CASSLRDRKTYEQYF
CDR3 DNA: TGTGCCAGCAGTTTACGGGACAGGAAAACCTACGAGCAGTACTTC

clone size: many
CDR3 length: 14
J gene: TRBJ2-5
D gene: TRBD2
V gene: TRBV15
CDR3 protein: CATRASGREETQYF
CDR3 DNA: TGTGCCACCAGAGCTAGCGGGAGGGAAGAGACCCAGTACTTC

clone size: many
CDR3 length: 12
J gene: TRBJ2-3
D gene: -
V gene: TRBV6-2/TRBV6-3
CDR3 protein: CASLAGRNTQYF
CDR3 DNA: TGTGCCAGCCTCGCGGGGAGAAATACGCAGTATTTT

clone size: many
CDR3 length: 12
J gene: TRBJ2-2
D gene: -
V gene: TRBV5-1
CDR3 protein: CASRFNTGELFF
CDR3 DNA: TGCGCCAGCAGGTTTAACACCGGGGAGCTGTTTTTT

clone size: many
CDR3 length: 15
J gene: TRBJ1-1
D gene: -
V gene: TRBV7-9
CDR3 protein: CASSLGLGGNTEAFF
CDR3 DNA: TGTGCCAGCAGCTTAGGGTTAGGGGGGAACACTGAAGCTTTCTTT

clone size: few
CDR3 length: 12
J gene: TRBJ1-2
D gene: -
V gene: TRBV30
CDR3 protein: CAWSFVNYGYTF
CDR3 DNA: TGTGCCTGGAGTTTTGTTAACTATGGCTACACCTTC

clone size: many
CDR3 length: 15
J gene: TRBJ2-5
D gene: -
V gene: TRBV4-3
CDR3 protein: CASSRHLGYQETQYF
CDR3 DNA: TGCGCCAGCAGCCGTCACTTGGGATACCAAGAGACCCAGTACTTC

clone size: -
CDR3 length: 15
J gene: TRBJ2-3
D gene: -
V gene: TRBV10-3
CDR3 protein: CATSFGGGQTDTQYF
CDR3 DNA: TGTGCCACCTCCTTTGGGGGGGGCCAGACAGATACGCAGTATTTT

clone size: -
CDR3 length: 14
J gene: TRBJ2-7
D gene: -
V gene: TRBV20-1
CDR3 protein: CSVTGPLPSYEQYF
CDR3 DNA: TGCAGTGTCACAGGCCCACTCCCTTCCTACGAGCAGTACTTC

clone size: -
CDR3 length: 14
J gene: TRBJ1-4
D gene: -
V gene: TRBV4-2
CDR3 protein: CASSQRRYDEKLFF
CDR3 DNA: TGTGCCAGCAGCCAAAGGCGGTACGATGAAAAACTGTTTTTT

clone size: -
CDR3 length: 13
J gene: TRBJ2-5
D gene: TRBD2
V gene: TRBV11-2
CDR3 protein: CASSPGGAWAQYF
CDR3 DNA: TGTGCCAGCAGCCCCGGGGGGGCATGGGCCCAGTACTTC

clone size: many
CDR3 length: 14
J gene: TRBJ1-2
D gene: -
V gene: TRBV27
CDR3 protein: CASSFGGSNYGYTF
CDR3 DNA: TGTGCCAGCAGTTTCGGCGGGTCTAACTATGGCTACACCTTC

clone size: -
CDR3 length: 15
J gene: TRBJ1-1
D gene: -
V gene: TRBV7-9
CDR3 protein: CASSLEAPPYTEAFF
CDR3 DNA: TGTGCCAGCAGCTTAGAGGCGCCACCTTACACTGAAGCTTTCTTT

clone size: many
CDR3 length: 16
J gene: TRBJ2-3
D gene: TRBD2
V gene: TRBV15
CDR3 protein: CATSRGLAESTDTQYF
CDR3 DNA: TGTGCCACCAGCAGGGGACTAGCGGAAAGCACAGATACGCAGTATTTT

clone size: many
CDR3 length: 13
J gene: TRBJ2-7
D gene: -
V gene: TRBV7-2
CDR3 protein: CASSLIERDEQYF
CDR3 DNA: TGTGCCAGCAGCTTAATCGAGCGGGACGAGCAGTACTTC

clone size: few
CDR3 length: 15
J gene: TRBJ1-3
D gene: -
V gene: TRBV4-1
CDR3 protein: CASSQVRLSGNTIYF
CDR3 DNA: TGCGCCAGCAGCCAGGTCCGTCTCTCTGGAAACACCATATATTTT

clone size: many
CDR3 length: 11
J gene: TRBJ1-2
D gene: -
V gene: TRBV29-1
CDR3 protein: CSAEIAGGYTF
CDR3 DNA: TGCAGCGCCGAGATAGCGGGTGGCTACACCTTC

clone size: many
CDR3 length: 13
J gene: TRBJ2-5
D gene: -
V gene: TRBV27
CDR3 protein: CASSLSSGETQYF
CDR3 DNA: TGTGCCAGCAGTTTATCAAGCGGAGAGACCCAGTACTTC

clone size: -
CDR3 length: 16
J gene: TRBJ2-1
D gene: TRBD2
V gene: TRBV4-3
CDR3 protein: CASSQGTSGRANEQFF
CDR3 DNA: TGCGCCAGCAGCCAAGGGACTAGCGGGAGGGCGAATGAGCAGTTCTTC

clone size: -
CDR3 length: 13
J gene: TRBJ2-1
D gene: -
V gene: TRBV4-2
CDR3 protein: CASSQPANKEQFF
CDR3 DNA: TGTGCCAGCAGCCAACCAGCAAACAAAGAGCAGTTCTTC

clone size: many
CDR3 length: 14
J gene: TRBJ1-1
D gene: TRBD1
V gene: TRBV9
CDR3 protein: CASSGQGGTTEAFF
CDR3 DNA: TGTGCCAGCAGTGGACAGGGGGGAACCACTGAAGCTTTCTTT

clone size: many
CDR3 length: 16
J gene: TRBJ2-2
D gene: TRBD1
V gene: TRBV7-9
CDR3 protein: CASSLMGQLHTGELFF
CDR3 DNA: TGTGCCAGCAGCCTTATGGGACAGTTACACACCGGGGAGCTGTTTTTT

clone size: many
CDR3 length: 11
J gene: TRBJ2-5
D gene: -
V gene: TRBV6-1
CDR3 protein: CASSERWLQYF
CDR3 DNA: TGTGCCAGCAGTGAACGGTGGTTACAGTACTTC

clone size: -
CDR3 length: 15
J gene: TRBJ1-4
D gene: -
V gene: TRBV20-1
CDR3 protein: CSARDATGANEKLFF
CDR3 DNA: TGCAGTGCTCGTGATGCAACGGGGGCCAATGAAAAACTGTTTTTT

clone size: many
CDR3 length: 15
J gene: TRBJ2-3
D gene: -
V gene: TRBV15
CDR3 protein: CATSWDSPSTDTQYF
CDR3 DNA: TGTGCCACCTCATGGGACTCACCTAGCACAGATACGCAGTATTTT

clone size: -
CDR3 length: 17
J gene: TRBJ2-3
D gene: -
V gene: TRBV28
CDR3 protein: CASSLGVDWRSTDTQYF
CDR3 DNA: TGTGCCAGCAGTTTAGGGGTAGATTGGAGAAGCACAGATACGCAGTATTTT

clone size: many
CDR3 length: 17
J gene: TRBJ2-1
D gene: -
V gene: TRBV5-1
CDR3 protein: CASSLEVGTRTYNEQFF
CDR3 DNA: TGCGCCAGCAGCTTGGAGGTCGGGACCCGGACCTACAATGAGCAGTTCTTC

clone size: -
CDR3 length: 15
J gene: TRBJ1-2
D gene: -
V gene: TRBV14
CDR3 protein: CASSQGAFGVYGYTF
CDR3 DNA: TGTGCCAGCAGCCAAGGAGCGTTCGGAGTCTATGGCTACACCTTC

clone size: -
CDR3 length: 14
J gene: TRBJ1-1
D gene: -
V gene: TRBV7-9
CDR3 protein: CASSSILDDTEAFF
CDR3 DNA: TGTGCCAGCAGCTCCATCTTGGACGACACTGAAGCTTTCTTT

clone size: few
CDR3 length: 17
J gene: TRBJ2-3
D gene: -
V gene: TRBV6-1
CDR3 protein: CASSPFPVGPSTDTQYF
CDR3 DNA: TGTGCCAGCAGCCCCTTCCCTGTAGGGCCGAGCACAGATACGCAGTATTTT

clone size: many
CDR3 length: 16
J gene: TRBJ2-1
D gene: -
V gene: TRBV4-3
CDR3 protein: CASSQDHGRHYNEQFF
CDR3 DNA: TGCGCCAGCAGCCAAGACCACGGGAGACACTACAATGAGCAGTTCTTC

clone size: many
CDR3 length: 15
J gene: TRBJ1-1
D gene: -
V gene: TRBV7-8
CDR3 protein: CASSPWGGVRTEAFF
CDR3 DNA: TGTGCCAGCAGCCCCTGGGGTGGGGTTCGGACTGAAGCTTTCTTT

clone size: -
CDR3 length: 18
J gene: TRBJ2-1
D gene: TRBD2
V gene: TRBV10-1
CDR3 protein: CASSDTSSGRAPYNEQFF
CDR3 DNA: TGCGCCAGCAGTGATACGTCTAGCGGGAGGGCCCCTTACAATGAGCAGTTCTTC

clone size: many
CDR3 length: 12
J gene: TRBJ2-3
D gene: -
V gene: TRBV28
CDR3 protein: CASSKGTDTQYF
CDR3 DNA: TGTGCCAGCAGTAAGGGCACAGATACGCAGTATTTT

clone size: -
CDR3 length: 15
J gene: TRBJ2-4
D gene: -
V gene: TRBV5-1
CDR3 protein: CASSLVGVRKNIQYF
CDR3 DNA: TGCGCCAGCAGCCTGGTAGGGGTTAGGAAAAACATTCAGTACTTC

clone size: -
CDR3 length: 19
J gene: TRBJ1-5
D gene: -
V gene: TRBV7-8
CDR3 protein: CASSPVAGPRRRSNQPQHF
CDR3 DNA: TGTGCCAGCAGCCCCGTAGCGGGCCCCCGGAGAAGGAGCAATCAGCCCCAGCATTTT

clone size: many
CDR3 length: 16
J gene: TRBJ1-1
D gene: TRBD1
V gene: TRBV9
CDR3 protein: CASSVGWGQGETEAFF
CDR3 DNA: TGTGCCAGCAGCGTAGGCTGGGGACAGGGGGAAACTGAAGCTTTCTTT

clone size: -
CDR3 length: 14
J gene: TRBJ2-3
D gene: TRBD2
V gene: TRBV20-1
CDR3 protein: CSAIAGLAVDTQYF
CDR3 DNA: TGCAGTGCTATAGCAGGACTAGCGGTAGATACGCAGTATTTT

clone size: few
CDR3 length: 18
J gene: TRBJ2-4
D gene: -
V gene: TRBV11-2
CDR3 protein: CASSSPLGGGQTKNIQYF
CDR3 DNA: TGTGCCAGCAGCTCCCCCCTTGGGGGGGGGCAAACCAAAAACATTCAGTACTTC

clone size: many
CDR3 length: 16
J gene: TRBJ2-2
D gene: -
V gene: TRBV3-1
CDR3 protein: CASSQGLGGVTGELFF
CDR3 DNA: TGTGCCAGCAGCCAAGGCCTCGGAGGGGTCACCGGGGAGCTGTTTTTT

clone size: many
CDR3 length: 16
J gene: TRBJ1-6
D gene: -
V gene: TRBV10-3
CDR3 protein: CAINAGASSYNSPLHF
CDR3 DNA: TGTGCCATCAACGCAGGGGCTAGCTCCTATAATTCACCCCTCCACTTT

clone size: -
CDR3 length: 13
J gene: TRBJ2-1
D gene: -
V gene: TRBV10-3
CDR3 protein: CATETASYNEQFF
CDR3 DNA: TGTGCCACCGAGACAGCTTCCTACAATGAGCAGTTCTTC

clone size: -
CDR3 length: 15
J gene: TRBJ1-1
D gene: -
V gene: TRBV9
CDR3 protein: CASSGSWVGGTEAFF
CDR3 DNA: TGTGCCAGCAGCGGATCGTGGGTGGGAGGCACTGAAGCTTTCTTT

clone size: many
CDR3 length: 14
J gene: TRBJ2-1
D gene: TRBD2
V gene: TRBV7-9
CDR3 protein: CASSFVSGRNEQFF
CDR3 DNA: TGTGCCAGCAGCTTCGTTAGCGGGAGAAATGAGCAGTTCTTC

clone size: many
CDR3 length: 13
J gene: TRBJ1-1
D gene: -
V gene: TRBV6-1
CDR3 protein: CASNHREGTEAFF
CDR3 DNA: TGTGCCAGCAATCACCGGGAGGGCACTGAAGCTTTCTTT

clone size: many
CDR3 length: 16
J gene: TRBJ1-5
D gene: -
V gene: TRBV12-3/TRBV12-4
CDR3 protein: CASSLVLYGGEQPQHF
CDR3 DNA: TGTGCCAGCAGTTTAGTTCTGTATGGTGGAGAGCAGCCCCAGCATTTT

clone size: -
CDR3 length: 15
J gene: TRBJ2-7
D gene: TRBD1
V gene: TRBV5-1
CDR3 protein: CAISLDRGYIYEQYF
CDR3 DNA: TGCGCCATCAGTTTGGACAGGGGTTATATCTACGAGCAGTACTTC

clone size: many
CDR3 length: 15
J gene: TRBJ2-1
D gene: TRBD2
V gene: TRBV27
CDR3 protein: CASSPYSGTTLEQFF
CDR3 DNA: TGTGCCAGCAGTCCCTACTCCGGGACTACGCTTGAGCAGTTCTTC

clone size: few
CDR3 length: 14
J gene: TRBJ2-7
D gene: -
V gene: TRBV6-2/TRBV6-3
CDR3 protein: CASSLGGSGGEQYF
CDR3 DNA: TGTGCCAGCAGTCTAGGCGGGTCAGGCGGGGAGCAGTACTTC

clone size: many
CDR3 length: 17
J gene: TRBJ2-7
D gene: TRBD1
V gene: TRBV9
CDR3 protein: CASSVDLQTGLEYEQYF
CDR3 DNA: TGTGCCAGCAGCGTAGACCTCCAGACAGGGCTGGAGTACGAGCAGTACTTC